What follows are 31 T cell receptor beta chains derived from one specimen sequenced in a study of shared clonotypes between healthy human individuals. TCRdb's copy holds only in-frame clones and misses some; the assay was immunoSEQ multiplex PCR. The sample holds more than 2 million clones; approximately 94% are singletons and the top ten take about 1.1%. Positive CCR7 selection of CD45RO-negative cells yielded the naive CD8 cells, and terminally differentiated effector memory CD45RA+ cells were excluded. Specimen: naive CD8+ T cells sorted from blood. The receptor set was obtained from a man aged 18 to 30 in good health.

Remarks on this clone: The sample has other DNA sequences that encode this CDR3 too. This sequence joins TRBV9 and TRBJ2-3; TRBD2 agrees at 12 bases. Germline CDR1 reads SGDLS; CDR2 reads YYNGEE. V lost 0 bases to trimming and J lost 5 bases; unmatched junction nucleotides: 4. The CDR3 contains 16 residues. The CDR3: CASSVASGGAGDTQYF. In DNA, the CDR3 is TGTGCCAGCAGCGTAGCTAGCGGGGGGGCAGGAGATACGCAGTATTTT.

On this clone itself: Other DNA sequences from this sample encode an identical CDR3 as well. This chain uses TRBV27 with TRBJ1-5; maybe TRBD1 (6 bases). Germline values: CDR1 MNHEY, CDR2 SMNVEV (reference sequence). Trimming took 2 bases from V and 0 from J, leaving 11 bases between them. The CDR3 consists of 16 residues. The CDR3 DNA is TGTGCCAGCAGTTTAGGGGGGGCCTATAGCAATCAGCCCCAGCATTTT. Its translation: CASSLGGAYSNQPQHF.

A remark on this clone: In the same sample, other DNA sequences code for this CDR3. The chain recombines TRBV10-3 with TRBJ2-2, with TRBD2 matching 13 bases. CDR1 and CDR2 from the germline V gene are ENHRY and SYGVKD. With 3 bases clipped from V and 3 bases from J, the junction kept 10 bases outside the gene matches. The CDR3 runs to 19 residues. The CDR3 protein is CAISDPRTSGRRDTGELFF. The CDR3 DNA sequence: TGTGCCATCAGTGACCCTAGGACTAGCGGGAGAAGGGACACCGGGGAGCTGTTTTTT.

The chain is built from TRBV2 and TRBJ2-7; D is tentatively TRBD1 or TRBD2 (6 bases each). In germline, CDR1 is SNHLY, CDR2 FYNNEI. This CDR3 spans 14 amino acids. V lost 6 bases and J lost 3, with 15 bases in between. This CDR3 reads CASRPGGWVYEQYF. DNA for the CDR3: TGTGCCAGCAGACCCGGGGGCTGGGTCTACGAGCAGTACTTC.

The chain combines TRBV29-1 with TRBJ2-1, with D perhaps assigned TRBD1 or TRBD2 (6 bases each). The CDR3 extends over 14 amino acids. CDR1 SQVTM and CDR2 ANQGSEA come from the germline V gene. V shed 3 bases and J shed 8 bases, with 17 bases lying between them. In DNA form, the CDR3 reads TGCAGCGTTGATGTAGGGGGGCGCCCGGATGAGCAGTTCTTC. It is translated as CSVDVGGRPDEQFF.

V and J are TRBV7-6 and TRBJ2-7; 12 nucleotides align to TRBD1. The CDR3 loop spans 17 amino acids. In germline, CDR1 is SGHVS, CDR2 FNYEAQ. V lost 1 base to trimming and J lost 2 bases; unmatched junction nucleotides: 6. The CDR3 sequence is CASSLVSGTGGAYEQYF. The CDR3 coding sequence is TGTGCCAGCAGCTTAGTCTCCGGGACAGGGGGCGCCTACGAGCAGTACTTC.

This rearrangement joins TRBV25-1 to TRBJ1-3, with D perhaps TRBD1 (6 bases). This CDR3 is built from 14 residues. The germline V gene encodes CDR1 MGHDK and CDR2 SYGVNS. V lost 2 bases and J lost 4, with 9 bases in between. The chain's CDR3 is CASSETGIGNTIYF. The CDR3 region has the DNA TGTGCCAGCAGTGAAACAGGGATAGGAAACACCATATATTTT.

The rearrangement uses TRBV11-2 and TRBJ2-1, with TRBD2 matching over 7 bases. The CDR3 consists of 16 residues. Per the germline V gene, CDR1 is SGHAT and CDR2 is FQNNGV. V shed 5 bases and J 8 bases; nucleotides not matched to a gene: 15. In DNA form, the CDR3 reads TGTGCCAGCAGCCCCGCTTTTGGGCGGGAGTTCCATGAGCAGTTCTTC. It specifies CASSPAFGREFHEQFF.

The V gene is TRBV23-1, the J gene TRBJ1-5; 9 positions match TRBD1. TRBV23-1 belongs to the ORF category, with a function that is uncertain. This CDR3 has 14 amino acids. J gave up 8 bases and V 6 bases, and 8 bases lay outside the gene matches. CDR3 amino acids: CASRQQGACKPQHF. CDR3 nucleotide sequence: TGCGCCAGCAGACAACAGGGGGCTTGTAAGCCCCAGCATTTT.

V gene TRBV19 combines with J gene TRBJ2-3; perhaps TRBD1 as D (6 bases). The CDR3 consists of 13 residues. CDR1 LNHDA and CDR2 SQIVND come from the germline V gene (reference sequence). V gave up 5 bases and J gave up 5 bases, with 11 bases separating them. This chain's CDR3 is CASSRIGGDTQYF. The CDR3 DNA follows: TGTGCCAGTAGTCGTATAGGGGGAGATACGCAGTATTTT. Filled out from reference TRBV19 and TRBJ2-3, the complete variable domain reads DGGITQSPKYLFRKEGQNVTLSCEQNLNHDAMYWYRQDPGQGLRLIYYSQIVNDFQKGDIAEGYSVSREKKESFPLTVTSAQKNPTAFYLCASSRIGGDTQYFGPGTRLTVL.

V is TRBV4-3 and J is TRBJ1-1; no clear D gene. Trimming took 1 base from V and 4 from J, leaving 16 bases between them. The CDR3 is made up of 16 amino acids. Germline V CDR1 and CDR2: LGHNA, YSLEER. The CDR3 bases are TGCGCCAGCAGCCAAGTAAATGCGGGCTTTATCACTGAAGCTTTCTTT. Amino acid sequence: CASSQVNAGFITEAFF.

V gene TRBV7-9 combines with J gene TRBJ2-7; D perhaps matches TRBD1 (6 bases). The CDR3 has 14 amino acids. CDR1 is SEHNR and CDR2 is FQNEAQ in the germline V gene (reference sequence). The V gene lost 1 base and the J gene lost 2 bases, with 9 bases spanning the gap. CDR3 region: CASSLDRTAYEQYF. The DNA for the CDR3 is TGTGCCAGCAGCTTAGACCGGACAGCCTACGAGCAGTACTTC.

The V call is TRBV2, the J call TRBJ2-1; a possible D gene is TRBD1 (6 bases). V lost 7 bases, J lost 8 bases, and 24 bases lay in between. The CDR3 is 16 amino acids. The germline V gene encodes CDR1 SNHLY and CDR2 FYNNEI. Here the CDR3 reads CASTDPVQGGSDEQFF. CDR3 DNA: TGTGCCAGCACCGATCCGGTACAGGGTGGGTCTGATGAGCAGTTCTTC. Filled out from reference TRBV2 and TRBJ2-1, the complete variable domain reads EPEVTQTPSHQVTQMGQEVILRCVPISNHLYFYWYRQILGQKVEFLVSFYNNEISEKSEIFDDQFSVERPDGSNFTLKIRSTKLEDSAMYFCASTDPVQGGSDEQFFGPGTRLTVL.

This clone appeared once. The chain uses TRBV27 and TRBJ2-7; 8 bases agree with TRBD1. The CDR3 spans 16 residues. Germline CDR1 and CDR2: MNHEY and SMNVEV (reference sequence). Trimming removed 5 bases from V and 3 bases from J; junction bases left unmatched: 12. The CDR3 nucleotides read TGTGCCAGCAGTCTAACATCCGGGACAGGAGTCTACGAGCAGTACTTC. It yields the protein CASSLTSGTGVYEQYF.

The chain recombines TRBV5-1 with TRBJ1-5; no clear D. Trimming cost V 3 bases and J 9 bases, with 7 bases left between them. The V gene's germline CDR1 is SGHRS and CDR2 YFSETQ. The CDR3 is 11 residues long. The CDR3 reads CASSSGPPQHF. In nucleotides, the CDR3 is TGCGCCAGCAGCTCGGGCCCGCCCCAGCATTTT.

The CDR3 region has the DNA TGTGCCAGCAGCTGGACTAGCGGGGCGCATGATGAGCAGTTCTTC. Translation: CASSWTSGAHDEQFF. The chain uses TRBV5-6 and TRBJ2-1; 12 nucleotides align to TRBD2. V dropped 3 bases and J dropped 8; count of bases not matched to a gene: 6. Germline V CDR1 and CDR2: SGHDT, YYEEEE. The CDR3 is made up of 15 amino acids.

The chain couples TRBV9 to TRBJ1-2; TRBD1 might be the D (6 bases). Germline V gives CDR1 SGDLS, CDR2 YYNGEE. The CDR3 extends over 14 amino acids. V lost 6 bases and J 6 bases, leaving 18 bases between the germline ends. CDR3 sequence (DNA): TGTGCCAGCACCGCCGGGGGGCGAGTGGATGGCTACACCTTC. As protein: CASTAGGRVDGYTF.

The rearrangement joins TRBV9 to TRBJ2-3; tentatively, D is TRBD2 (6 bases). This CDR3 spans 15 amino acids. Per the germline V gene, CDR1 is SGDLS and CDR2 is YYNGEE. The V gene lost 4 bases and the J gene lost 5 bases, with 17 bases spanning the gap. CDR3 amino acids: CASSPHWGTQDTQYF. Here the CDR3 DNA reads TGTGCCAGCAGCCCCCATTGGGGGACTCAAGATACGCAGTATTTT.

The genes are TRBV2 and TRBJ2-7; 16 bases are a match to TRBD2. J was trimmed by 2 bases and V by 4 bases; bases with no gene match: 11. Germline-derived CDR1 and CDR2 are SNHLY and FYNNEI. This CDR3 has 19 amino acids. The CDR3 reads CASSVMKGLAGGGAYEQYF. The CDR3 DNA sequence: TGTGCCAGCAGTGTTATGAAGGGACTAGCGGGAGGGGGAGCCTACGAGCAGTACTTC. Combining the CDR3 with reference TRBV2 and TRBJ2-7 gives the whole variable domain EPEVTQTPSHQVTQMGQEVILRCVPISNHLYFYWYRQILGQKVEFLVSFYNNEISEKSEIFDDQFSVERPDGSNFTLKIRSTKLEDSAMYFCASSVMKGLAGGGAYEQYFGPGTRLTVT.

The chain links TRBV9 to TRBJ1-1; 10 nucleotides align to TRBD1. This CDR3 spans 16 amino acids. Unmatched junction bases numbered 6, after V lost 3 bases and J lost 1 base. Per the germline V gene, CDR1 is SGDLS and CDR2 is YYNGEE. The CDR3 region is CASSDGRDRGNTEAFF. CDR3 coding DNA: TGTGCCAGCAGCGACGGGCGGGACAGGGGGAACACTGAAGCTTTCTTT.

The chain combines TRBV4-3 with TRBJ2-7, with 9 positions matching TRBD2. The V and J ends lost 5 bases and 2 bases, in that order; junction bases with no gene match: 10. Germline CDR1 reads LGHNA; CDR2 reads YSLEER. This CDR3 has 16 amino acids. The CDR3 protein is CASSKGREGPPYEQYF. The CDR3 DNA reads TGCGCCAGCAGCAAGGGGCGGGAGGGCCCCCCCTACGAGCAGTACTTC.

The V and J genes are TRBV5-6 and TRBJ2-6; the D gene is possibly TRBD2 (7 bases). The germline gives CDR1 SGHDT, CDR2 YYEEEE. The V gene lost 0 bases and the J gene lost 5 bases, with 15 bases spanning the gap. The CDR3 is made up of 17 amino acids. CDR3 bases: TGTGCCAGCAGCTTGGACAGGGAGGGCCTCTGGGCCAACGTCCTGACTTTC. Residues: CASSLDREGLWANVLTF. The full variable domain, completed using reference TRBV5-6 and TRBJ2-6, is DAGVTQSPTHLIKTRGQQVTLRCSPKSGHDTVSWYQQALGQGPQFIFQYYEEEERQRGNFPDRFSGHQFPNYSSELNVNALLLGDSALYLCASSLDREGLWANVLTFGAGSRLTVL.

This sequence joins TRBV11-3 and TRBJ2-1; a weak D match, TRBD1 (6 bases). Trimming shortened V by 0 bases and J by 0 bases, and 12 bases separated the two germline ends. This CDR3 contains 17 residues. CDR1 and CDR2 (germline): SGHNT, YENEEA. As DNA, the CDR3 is TGTGCCAGCAGCTTAGATCTTAGGGACAACTCCTACAATGAGCAGTTCTTC. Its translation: CASSLDLRDNSYNEQFF.

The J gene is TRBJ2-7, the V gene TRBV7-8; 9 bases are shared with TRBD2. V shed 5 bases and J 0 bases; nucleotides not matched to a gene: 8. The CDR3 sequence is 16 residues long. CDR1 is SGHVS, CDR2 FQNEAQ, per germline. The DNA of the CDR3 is TGTGCCAGCAGCCTGTGGGGTAGCGGGGGCTCCTACGAGCAGTACTTC. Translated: CASSLWGSGGSYEQYF. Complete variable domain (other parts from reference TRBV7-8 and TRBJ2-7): GAGVSQSPRYKVAKRGQDVALRCDPISGHVSLFWYQQALGQGPEFLTYFQNEAQLDKSGLPSDRFFAERPEGSVSTLKIQRTQQEDSAVYLCASSLWGSGGSYEQYFGPGTRLTVT.

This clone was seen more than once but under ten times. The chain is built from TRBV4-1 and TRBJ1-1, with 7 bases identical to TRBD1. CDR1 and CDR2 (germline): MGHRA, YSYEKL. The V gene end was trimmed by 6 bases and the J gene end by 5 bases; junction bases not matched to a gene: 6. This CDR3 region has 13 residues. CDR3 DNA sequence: TGCGCCAGCAGGACAGGGATGTGGACTGAAGCTTTCTTT. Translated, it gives CASRTGMWTEAFF.

The CDR3 spells CASSPPPASGNYEQYF. In nucleotides, the CDR3 is TGTGCCAGCAGCCCCCCTCCTGCTAGCGGGAACTACGAGCAGTACTTC. The rearrangement uses TRBV13 and TRBJ2-7, with TRBD2 matching 9 bases. The V gene's germline CDR1 is PRHDT and CDR2 FYEKMQ (reference sequence). The J segment lost 3 bases and the V segment lost 5 bases, leaving 11 bases of the junction unmatched. The CDR3 contains 16 residues.

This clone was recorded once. In DNA form, the CDR3 reads TGTGCCAGCAGTGACCGTGGGGTGGGGTCCTACAATGAGCAGTTCTTC. It codes for CASSDRGVGSYNEQFF. The chain links TRBV6-4 to TRBJ2-1; D gene unclear. CDR1 is MRHNA, CDR2 SNTAGT, per germline. Trimming took off 2 bases at V and 1 base at J, with 12 bases between the two ends. This CDR3 contains 16 residues.

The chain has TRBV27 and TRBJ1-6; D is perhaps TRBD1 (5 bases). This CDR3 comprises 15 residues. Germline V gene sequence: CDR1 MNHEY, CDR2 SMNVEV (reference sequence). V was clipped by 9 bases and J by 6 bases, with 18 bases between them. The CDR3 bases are TGTGCCAGAGGGGAAGGGGATTTAGGTAATTCACCCCTCCACTTT. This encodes CARGEGDLGNSPLHF.

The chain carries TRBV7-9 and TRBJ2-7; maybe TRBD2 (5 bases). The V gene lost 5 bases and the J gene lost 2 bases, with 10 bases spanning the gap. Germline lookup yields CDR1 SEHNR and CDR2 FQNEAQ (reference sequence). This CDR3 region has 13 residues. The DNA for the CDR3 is TGTGCCAGCAGCGTCGGGATGGCCTACGAGCAGTACTTC. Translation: CASSVGMAYEQYF.

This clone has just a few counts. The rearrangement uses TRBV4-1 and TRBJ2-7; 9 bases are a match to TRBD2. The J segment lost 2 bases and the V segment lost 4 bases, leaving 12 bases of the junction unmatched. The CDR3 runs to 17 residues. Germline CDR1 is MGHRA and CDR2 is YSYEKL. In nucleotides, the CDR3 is TGCGCCAGCAGCCCACGTTTCGAGACTAGCGGAGCCTACGAGCAGTACTTC. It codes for CASSPRFETSGAYEQYF.

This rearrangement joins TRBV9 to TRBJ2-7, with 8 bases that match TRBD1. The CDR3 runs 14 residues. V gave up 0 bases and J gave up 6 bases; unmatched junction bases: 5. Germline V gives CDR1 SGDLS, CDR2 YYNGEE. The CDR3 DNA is TGTGCCAGCAGCGTAGAGTCAGGGGGCATCGAGCAGTACTTC. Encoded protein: CASSVESGGIEQYF.